This TCR beta chain was identified during a study of T cell responses to AZD1222 COVID-19 vaccine. This clone was observed once. Repertoires were generated with immunoSEQ multiplex PCR, while TCRdb's copy carries only in-frame clones and drops some. Among 100,000 to 150,000 clones listed, around 83% were seen once. This CDR3 has 15 residues. CDR1 and CDR2 (germline): SGHVS, FNYEAQ. Trimming took off 4 bases at V and 2 bases at J, with 12 bases between the two ends. The chain links TRBV7-6 to TRBJ1-3; D perhaps matches TRBD1 (5 bases). The clonotype was recovered from an adult in good health. The sample here was peripheral blood, taken on day 0 of AZD1222 vaccination. The CDR3 is CASSSGRVPGNTIYF. CDR3 nucleotide sequence: TGTGCCAGCAGCTCAGGCAGGGTACCTGGAAACACCATATATTTT.